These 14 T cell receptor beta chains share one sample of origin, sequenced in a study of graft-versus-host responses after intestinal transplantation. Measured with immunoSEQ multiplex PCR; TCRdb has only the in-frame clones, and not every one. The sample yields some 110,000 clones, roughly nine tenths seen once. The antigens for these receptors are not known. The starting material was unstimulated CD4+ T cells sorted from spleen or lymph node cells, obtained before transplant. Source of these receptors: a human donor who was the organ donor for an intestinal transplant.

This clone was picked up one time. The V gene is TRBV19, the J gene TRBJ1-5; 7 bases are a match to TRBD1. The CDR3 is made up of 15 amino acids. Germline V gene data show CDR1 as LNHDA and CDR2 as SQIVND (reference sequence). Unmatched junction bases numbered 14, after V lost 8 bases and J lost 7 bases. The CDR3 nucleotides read TGTGCCAGTTCTTTAGCTCCAGGGGGTGGGCAGCCCCAGCATTTT. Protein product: CASSLAPGGGQPQHF.

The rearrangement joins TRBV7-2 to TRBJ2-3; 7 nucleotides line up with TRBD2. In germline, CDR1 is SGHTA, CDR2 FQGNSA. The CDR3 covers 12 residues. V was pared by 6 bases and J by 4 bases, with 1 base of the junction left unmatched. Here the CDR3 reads CASRTSSDTQYF. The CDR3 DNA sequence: TGTGCCAGCAGGACTAGCTCAGATACGCAGTATTTT.

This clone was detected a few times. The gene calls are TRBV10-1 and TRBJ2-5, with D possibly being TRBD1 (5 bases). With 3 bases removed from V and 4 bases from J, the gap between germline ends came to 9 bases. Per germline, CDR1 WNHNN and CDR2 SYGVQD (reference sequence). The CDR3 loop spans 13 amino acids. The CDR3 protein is CASSEGRVETQYF. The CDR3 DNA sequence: TGCGCCAGCAGTGAAGGCAGGGTAGAGACCCAGTACTTC.

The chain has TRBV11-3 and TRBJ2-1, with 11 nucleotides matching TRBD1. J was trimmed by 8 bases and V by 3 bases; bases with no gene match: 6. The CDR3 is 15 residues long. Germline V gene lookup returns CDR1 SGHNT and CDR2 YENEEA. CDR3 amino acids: CASSFGQGAYDEQFF. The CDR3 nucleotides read TGTGCCAGCAGCTTCGGACAGGGGGCGTACGATGAGCAGTTCTTC.

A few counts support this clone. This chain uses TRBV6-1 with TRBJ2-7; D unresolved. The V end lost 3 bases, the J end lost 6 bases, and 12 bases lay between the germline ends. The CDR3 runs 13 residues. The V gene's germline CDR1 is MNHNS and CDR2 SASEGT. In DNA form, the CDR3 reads TGTGCCAGCAGTGACACAAATCTAGGCGAGCAGTACTTC. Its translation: CASSDTNLGEQYF.

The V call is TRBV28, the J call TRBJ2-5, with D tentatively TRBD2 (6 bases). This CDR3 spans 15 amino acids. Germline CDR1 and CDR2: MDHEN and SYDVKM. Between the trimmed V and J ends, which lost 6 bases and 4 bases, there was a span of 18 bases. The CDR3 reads CASSKLDGSGETQYF. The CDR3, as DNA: TGTGCCAGCAGCAAGCTTGACGGGAGTGGAGAGACCCAGTACTTC.

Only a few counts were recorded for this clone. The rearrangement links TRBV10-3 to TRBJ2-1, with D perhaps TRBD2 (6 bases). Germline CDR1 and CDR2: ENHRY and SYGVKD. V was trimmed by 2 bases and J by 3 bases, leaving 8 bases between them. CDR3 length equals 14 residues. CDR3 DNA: TGTGCCATCAGTGAGCGACTAGACTACAATGAGCAGTTCTTC. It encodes CAISERLDYNEQFF.

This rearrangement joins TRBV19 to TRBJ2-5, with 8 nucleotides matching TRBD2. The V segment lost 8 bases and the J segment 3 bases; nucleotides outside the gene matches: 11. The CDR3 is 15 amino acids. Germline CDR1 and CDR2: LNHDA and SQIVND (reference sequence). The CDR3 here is CASGTRVAGKETQYF. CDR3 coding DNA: TGTGCCAGTGGGACACGCGTAGCGGGAAAAGAGACCCAGTACTTC.

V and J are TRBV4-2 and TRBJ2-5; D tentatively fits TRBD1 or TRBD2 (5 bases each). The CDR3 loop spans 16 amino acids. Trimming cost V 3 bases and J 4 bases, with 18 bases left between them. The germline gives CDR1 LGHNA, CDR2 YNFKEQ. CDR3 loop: CASSQAYGGVRETQYF. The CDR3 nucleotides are TGTGCCAGCAGCCAGGCATATGGGGGAGTCAGAGAGACCCAGTACTTC.

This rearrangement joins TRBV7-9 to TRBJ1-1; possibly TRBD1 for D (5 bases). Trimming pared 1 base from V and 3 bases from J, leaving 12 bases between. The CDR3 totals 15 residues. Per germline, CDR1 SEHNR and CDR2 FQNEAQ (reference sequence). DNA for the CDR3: TGTGCCAGCAGCTTAGGACCCGGGGCCTACACTGAAGCTTTCTTT. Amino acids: CASSLGPGAYTEAFF.

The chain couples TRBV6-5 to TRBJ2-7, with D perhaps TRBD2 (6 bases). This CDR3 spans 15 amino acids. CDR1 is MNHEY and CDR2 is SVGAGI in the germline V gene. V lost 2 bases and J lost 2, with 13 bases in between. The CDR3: CASSYRGTQPYEQYF. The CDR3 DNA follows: TGTGCCAGCAGTTACCGCGGGACTCAACCCTACGAGCAGTACTTC.

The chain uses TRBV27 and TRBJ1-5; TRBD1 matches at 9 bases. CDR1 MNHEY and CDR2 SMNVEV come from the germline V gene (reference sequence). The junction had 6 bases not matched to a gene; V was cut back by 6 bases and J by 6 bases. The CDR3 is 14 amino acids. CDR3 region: CASRKGQGGQPQHF. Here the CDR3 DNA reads TGTGCCAGCAGAAAGGGACAGGGCGGTCAGCCCCAGCATTTT.

CDR3 residues: CASSPEGRSGYTF. The CDR3 coding sequence is TGCGCCAGCAGCCCTGAGGGGCGGAGTGGCTACACCTTC. This rearrangement joins TRBV5-1 to TRBJ1-2; TRBD1 might be the D (5 bases). Germline-derived CDR1 and CDR2 are SGHRS and YFSETQ. The CDR3 runs 13 residues. V gave up 4 bases and J gave up 7 bases, with 14 bases separating them.

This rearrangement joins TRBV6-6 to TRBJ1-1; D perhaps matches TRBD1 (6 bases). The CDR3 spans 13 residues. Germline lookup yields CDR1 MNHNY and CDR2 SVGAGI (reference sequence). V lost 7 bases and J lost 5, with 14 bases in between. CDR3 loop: CASTNYRVTEAFF. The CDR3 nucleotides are TGTGCCAGCACCAACTACAGGGTTACTGAAGCTTTCTTT.